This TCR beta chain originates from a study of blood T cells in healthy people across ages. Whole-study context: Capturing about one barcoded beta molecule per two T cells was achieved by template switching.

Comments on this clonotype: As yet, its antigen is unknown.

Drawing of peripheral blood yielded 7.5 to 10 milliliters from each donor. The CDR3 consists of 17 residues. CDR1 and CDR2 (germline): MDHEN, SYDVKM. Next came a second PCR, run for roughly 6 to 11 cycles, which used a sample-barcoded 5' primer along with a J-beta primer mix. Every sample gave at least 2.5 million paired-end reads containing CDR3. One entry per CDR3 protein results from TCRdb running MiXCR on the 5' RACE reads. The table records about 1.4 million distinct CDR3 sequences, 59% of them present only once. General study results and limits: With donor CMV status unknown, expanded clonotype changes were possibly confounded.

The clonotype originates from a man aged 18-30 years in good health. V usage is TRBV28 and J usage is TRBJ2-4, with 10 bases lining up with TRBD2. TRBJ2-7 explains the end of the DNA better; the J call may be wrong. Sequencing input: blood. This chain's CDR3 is CASSLEASGGLNYEQYF. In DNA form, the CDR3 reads TGTGCCAGCAGTTTGGAGGCTAGCGGGGGCCTAAACTACGAGCAGTACTTC.